Listed here are 19 T cell receptor beta chains from one sample, sequenced in a study of a mutant IDH1 vaccine in newly diagnosed glioma. Time point defined: week 47, end of study. A 20-mer mutant IDH1 peptide at 300 ug was injected subcutaneously with topical imiquimod. Profiling relied on immunoSEQ multiplex PCR, and the TCRdb table lists in-frame clones only, not all of them. This sample has about 94,000 clones, with roughly 89% found just once. Their antigens remain unidentified. The source material was PBMCs, sampled from a glioma patient whose treatment included an IDH1 peptide vaccine. The receptors stem from a woman aged 50 to 60 with glioma.

The chain combines TRBV27 with TRBJ1-1, with 7 bases identical to TRBD1. The CDR3 runs 12 residues. V gave up 8 bases and J gave up 1 base; unmatched junction bases: 1. CDR1 and CDR2 (germline): MNHEY, SMNVEV (reference sequence). For the CDR3, the DNA is TGTGCCAGCCGGACAGGGAACACTGAAGCTTTCTTT. This sequence encodes CASRTGNTEAFF.

The gene calls are TRBV27 and TRBJ2-3; D may be TRBD1 or TRBD2 (5 bases each). With 5 bases removed from V and 4 bases from J, the gap between germline ends came to 10 bases. CDR3 size: 13 residues. CDR1 is MNHEY, CDR2 SMNVEV, per germline (reference sequence). The CDR3 region is CASSGWGSDTQYF. CDR3 DNA sequence: TGTGCCAGCAGTGGGTGGGGGTCAGATACGCAGTATTTT.

The chain recombines TRBV18 with TRBJ2-1, with 9 positions matching TRBD2. V lost 0 bases and J lost 4; bases outside the gene matches: 7. CDR1 and CDR2 (germline): KGHSH, LQKENI. The CDR3 length is 17 residues. The DNA for the CDR3 is TGTGCCAGCTCACCACCATTAGCGGGAGCACCGTACAATGAGCAGTTCTTC. Its protein product is CASSPPLAGAPYNEQFF. The variable domain in full, with the rest retrieved from reference TRBV18 and TRBJ2-1, is NAGVMQNPRHLVRRRGQEARLRCSPMKGHSHVYWYRQLPEEGLKFMVYLQKENIIDESGMPKERFSAEFPKEGPSILRIQQVVRGDSAAYFCASSPPLAGAPYNEQFFGPGTRLTVL.

V gene TRBV29-1 combines with J gene TRBJ2-1, with unresolved D. V was clipped by 3 bases and J by 4 bases, with 13 bases between them. CDR1 is SQVTM, CDR2 ANQGSEA, per germline. There are 14 residues in the CDR3. The CDR3 region is CSVDTLPEYNEQFF. The CDR3 region has the DNA TGCAGCGTTGATACACTGCCAGAATACAATGAGCAGTTCTTC.

The chain couples TRBV7-9 to TRBJ2-3; 7 positions match TRBD2. Looked up from germline, CDR1 is SEHNR and CDR2 is FQNEAQ (reference sequence). The V gene end was trimmed by 1 base and the J gene end by 3 bases; junction bases not matched to a gene: 4. This CDR3 contains 15 residues. CDR3 loop: CASSLGGSRTDTQYF. DNA of the CDR3: TGTGCCAGCAGCTTAGGCGGGAGTAGAACAGATACGCAGTATTTT.

On this clone itself: Other nucleotide sequences in the sample specify the same CDR3. This sequence joins TRBV7-9 and TRBJ1-1; 8 bases agree with TRBD1. Germline V gene data show CDR1 as SEHNR and CDR2 as FQNEAQ (reference sequence). This CDR3 has 14 amino acids. V was clipped by 2 bases and J by 1 base; unmatched bases: 0. CDR3 sequence (DNA): TGTGCCAGCAGCTTACAGGGGGCGAACACTGAAGCTTTCTTT. The encoded protein is CASSLQGANTEAFF.

The V call is TRBV6-6, the J call TRBJ2-7; TRBD2 aligns across 9 bases. CDR1 MNHNY and CDR2 SVGAGI come from the germline V gene (reference sequence). V shed 4 bases, J shed 3 bases, and the junction held 4 bases outside the gene matches. The CDR3 has 14 amino acids. CDR3 in amino acids: CASSFGREGYEQYF. CDR3 bases: TGTGCCAGCAGTTTTGGGCGGGAGGGCTACGAGCAGTACTTC.

V is TRBV6-6 and J is TRBJ2-3; D gene ambiguous. The CDR3 covers 13 residues. V was cut by 4 bases and J by 0 bases, with 5 bases left in between. Germline assignment: CDR1 MNHNY and CDR2 SVGAGI (reference sequence). The CDR3 DNA is TGTGCCAGCAGTTTCTCTAGCACAGATACGCAGTATTTT. Its translation: CASSFSSTDTQYF.

This clone was picked up a small number of times. The chain recombines TRBV19 with TRBJ1-5; no definite D call. CDR3 size: 13 residues. Germline-derived CDR1 and CDR2 are LNHDA and SQIVND (reference sequence). V lost 10 bases to trimming and J lost 2 bases, with 12 bases between them. The CDR3 loop reads CATTIGGNQPQHF. In DNA form, the CDR3 reads TGTGCCACCACTATCGGGGGCAATCAGCCCCAGCATTTT.

The rearrangement uses TRBV18 and TRBJ2-3; 8 nucleotides agree with TRBD2. The CDR3 sequence is 14 residues long. Germline trimming cut 3 bases from V and 3 bases from J; bases unmatched to any gene: 2. Germline V CDR1 and CDR2: KGHSH, LQKENI. The CDR3 sequence is CASSPPGGTDTQYF. In DNA form, the CDR3 reads TGTGCCAGCTCACCCCCGGGGGGGACAGATACGCAGTATTTT.

In regard to this clone: Germline and junction disagree at one end, which may indicate a read error. This chain joins TRBV11-2 and TRBJ2-3; 10 bases are a match to TRBD2. The CDR3 is 12 residues long. Germline CDR1 is SGHAT and CDR2 is FQNNGV. The CDR3 DNA reads as TGTGCCAGCAGCTTAGAAAGCGGGAGGGCCGTGTTT. It encodes CASSLESGRAVF.

This clone was seen a single time. The chain couples TRBV4-1 to TRBJ2-3, with TRBD2 matching over 8 bases. The length of the CDR3 is 15 residues. The germline CDR1 and CDR2 sequences are MGHRA and YSYEKL. With V trimmed by 4 bases and J by 0 bases, 3 bases remained unmatched. CDR3: CASSPRLASTDTQYF. CDR3 DNA sequence: TGCGCCAGCAGCCCCCGACTAGCGAGCACAGATACGCAGTATTTT.

DNA for the CDR3: TGTGCCAGCAGCTTGTCCCGCACAGATACGCAGTATTTT. Translation: CASSLSRTDTQYF. The chain uses TRBV7-8 and TRBJ2-3; D gene uncertain. Trimming removed 3 bases from V and 1 base from J, with 5 bases in between. Germline-derived CDR1 and CDR2 are SGHVS and FQNEAQ. The CDR3 has 13 residues.

The chain links TRBV28 to TRBJ2-6, with 9 bases matching TRBD1. Germline values: CDR1 MDHEN, CDR2 SYDVKM. The CDR3 is 19 amino acids. V trimming: 2 bases; J trimming: 0 bases; junction bases outside the gene matches: 8. The CDR3 bases are TGTGCCAGCAGTTTAGTCCGGACAGGGGATCTCTCTGGGGCCAACGTCCTGACTTTC. This sequence encodes CASSLVRTGDLSGANVLTF.

This rearrangement joins TRBV19 to TRBJ1-4; D remains ambiguous. Trimming pared 4 bases from V and 2 bases from J, leaving 11 bases between. Germline CDR1 reads LNHDA; CDR2 reads SQIVND (reference sequence). This CDR3 comprises 15 residues. The CDR3 region has the DNA TGTGCCAGTAGTAATGGGTTCGGGACTAATGAAAAACTGTTTTTT. It translates to CASSNGFGTNEKLFF.

Written as DNA, the CDR3 is TGCGCCAGCAGCTTGGGACCTAGCTCCTACGAGCAGTACTTC. This sequence encodes CASSLGPSSYEQYF. The chain combines TRBV5-1 with TRBJ2-7; D unresolved. Germline values: CDR1 SGHRS, CDR2 YFSETQ. This CDR3 comprises 14 residues. V was trimmed by 0 bases and J by 0 bases, leaving 7 bases between them.

V is TRBV7-9 and J is TRBJ2-1, with unresolved D. Germline V lookup: CDR1 SEHNR, CDR2 FQNEAQ (reference sequence). Trimming removed 5 bases at V and 0 bases at J, with 5 bases between. The CDR3 is made up of 13 amino acids. The CDR3 DNA reads as TGTGCCAGCAGCCCGAGCTCCTACAATGAGCAGTTCTTC. Translated: CASSPSSYNEQFF. Looking up the rest from reference TRBV7-9 and TRBJ2-1 gives the full variable domain: DTGVSQNPRHKITKRGQNVTFRCDPISEHNRLYWYRQTLGQGPEFLTYFQNEAQLEKSRLLSDRFSAERPKGSFSTLEIQRTEQGDSAMYLCASSPSSYNEQFFGPGTRLTVL.

The rearrangement joins TRBV14 to TRBJ1-2; weak D call: TRBD1 (5 bases). There are 15 residues in the CDR3. Germline-derived CDR1 and CDR2 are SGHDN and FVKESK. Trimming stripped 3 bases from V and 4 bases from J, with 15 bases between. The CDR3 DNA reads as TGTGCCAGCAGCCACCCCCCGGCAGGGATCTATGGCTACACCTTC. This codes for CASSHPPAGIYGYTF.

The gene calls are TRBV4-1 and TRBJ2-1; TRBD2 might be the D (6 bases). Trimming took 0 bases from V and 6 from J, leaving 21 bases between them. Germline V gives CDR1 MGHRA, CDR2 YSYEKL. This CDR3 is 18 amino acids long. The CDR3 loop is CASSQEFRGGEGSNEQFF. The CDR3 DNA sequence: TGCGCCAGCAGCCAAGAGTTCCGAGGAGGGGAAGGTTCCAATGAGCAGTTCTTC.